A single sample gave rise to the 15 T cell receptor beta chains below, sequenced in a study of cytomegalovirus exposure and HLA in healthy donors. PCR primers comprised 60 Vbeta and 13 Jbeta primers. The method was immunoSEQ multiplex PCR; TCRdb's version includes in-frame clones alone and lacks a portion of them. The data hold about 180,000 clones, with around 74% observed a single time. Sequencing was done on a sample of PBMCs. The source is a male donor in good health and CMV-seronegative.

This chain links TRBV10-2 with TRBJ1-1; no definite D call. CDR3 length: 15 amino acids. The V and J ends lost 5 bases and 1 base respectively, with 14 bases between them. In germline, CDR1 is WSHSY, CDR2 SAAADI. The CDR3: CASSTRATGNTEAFF. The CDR3 DNA reads as TGCGCCAGCAGTACGAGGGCTACGGGGAACACTGAAGCTTTCTTT.

On this clone itself: Different DNA sequences within this sample yield the same CDR3. The V gene is TRBV5-1, the J gene TRBJ1-6, with TRBD1 as a possible D gene (6 bases). Germline V lookup: CDR1 SGHRS, CDR2 YFSETQ. The CDR3 runs to 14 residues. The germline V and J ends were trimmed by 2 bases and 5 bases, with 8 bases remaining between them. CDR3 nucleotides: TGCGCCAGCAGCTTTGGACAGAATAATTCACCCCTCCACTTT. Translating it yields CASSFGQNNSPLHF. The full variable domain, its missing parts supplied by reference TRBV5-1 and TRBJ1-6, is KAGVTQTPRYLIKTRGQQVTLSCSPISGHRSVSWYQQTPGQGLQFLFEYFSETQRNKGNFPGRFSGRQFSNSRSEMNVSTLELGDSALYLCASSFGQNNSPLHFGNGTRLTVT.

The genes are TRBV30 and TRBJ2-7; 11 positions match TRBD2. The germline CDR1 and CDR2 sequences are GTSNPN and SVGIG (reference sequence). This CDR3 comprises 17 residues. The ends lost 1 base at V and 0 bases at J; junction bases unmatched: 8. CDR3 in amino acids: CAWSGGTSGPSSYEQYF. CDR3 DNA sequence: TGTGCCTGGAGTGGCGGGACTAGCGGCCCAAGCTCCTACGAGCAGTACTTC.

The chain uses TRBV30 and TRBJ2-5; D possibly corresponds to TRBD1 (6 bases). Trimming pared 3 bases from V and 5 bases from J, leaving 16 bases between. Germline lookup yields CDR1 GTSNPN and CDR2 SVGIG (reference sequence). The CDR3 consists of 14 residues. The CDR3 region is CAWRRSGGQETQYF. CDR3 DNA: TGTGCCTGGAGGCGGAGTGGAGGACAGGAGACCCAGTACTTC.

The chain's CDR3 is CASSLSGSGIRYEQYF. In nucleotides, the CDR3 is TGTGCCAGCAGCCTGTCGGGGAGCGGGATTCGCTACGAGCAGTACTTC. This chain uses TRBV6-6 with TRBJ2-7; 7 nucleotides line up with TRBD2. This CDR3 comprises 16 residues. CDR1 is MNHNY and CDR2 is SVGAGI in the germline V gene (reference sequence). V dropped 6 bases and J dropped 3; count of bases not matched to a gene: 14.

The chain combines TRBV7-2 with TRBJ2-1, with D hard to call. The germline gives CDR1 SGHTA, CDR2 FQGNSA. This CDR3 has 13 residues. The V end lost 0 bases, the J end lost 6 bases, and 6 bases lay between the germline ends. The CDR3 sequence is CASSLARTNEQFF. The DNA of the CDR3 is TGTGCCAGCAGCTTAGCGAGAACCAATGAGCAGTTCTTC.

The chain carries TRBV11-2 and TRBJ1-2; unclear D gene. V was trimmed by 1 base and J by 4 bases, leaving 4 bases between them. In germline, CDR1 is SGHAT, CDR2 FQNNGV. The CDR3 totals 12 residues. CDR3: CASSLGGYGYTF. CDR3 nucleotide sequence: TGTGCCAGCAGCTTAGGCGGCTATGGCTACACCTTC.

In its sample, this clone was seen once. The rearrangement links TRBV6-5 to TRBJ1-5; D not certain. CDR1 MNHEY and CDR2 SVGAGI come from the germline V gene. This CDR3 has 13 amino acids. The ends were cut back, 6 bases at V and 3 bases at J, with 9 bases in the middle. In DNA form, the CDR3 reads TGTGCCAGCAGGGCACAAACCAATCAGCCCCAGCATTTT. Its translation is CASRAQTNQPQHF.

The rearrangement joins TRBV28 to TRBJ1-5; D ambiguous. The V and J ends lost 4 bases and 4 bases respectively, with 8 bases between them. This CDR3 is 13 amino acids long. The V gene's germline CDR1 is MDHEN and CDR2 SYDVKM. CDR3 in DNA: TGTGCCAGCAGTTCAGGACTAAATCAGCCCCAGCATTTT. Translated, it gives CASSSGLNQPQHF. Together with reference TRBV28 and TRBJ1-5, the CDR3 gives the full variable domain: DVKVTQSSRYLVKRTGEKVFLECVQDMDHENMFWYRQDPGLGLRLIYFSYDVKMKEKGDIPEGYSVSREKKERFSLILESASTNQTSMYLCASSSGLNQPQHFGDGTRLSIL.

The genes are TRBV12-5 and TRBJ1-5; the D gene is possibly TRBD1 (5 bases). CDR3 length: 15 amino acids. Trimming left V 2 bases short and J 2 bases short, with 10 bases between. CDR1 is LGHNT and CDR2 is FRNRAP in the germline V gene. As DNA, the CDR3 is TGTGCTAGTGGTTTGCTGGGAGGGGGCAATCAGCCCCAGCATTTT. Translated: CASGLLGGGNQPQHF.

This clone was detected only once. The V gene is TRBV19, the J gene TRBJ1-5; D possibly corresponds to TRBD1 (5 bases). This CDR3 has 13 amino acids. Germline V gives CDR1 LNHDA, CDR2 SQIVND (reference sequence). Trimming cost V 2 bases and J 4 bases, with 6 bases left between them. CDR3 in amino acids: CASSIKGNQPQHF. CDR3 DNA: TGTGCCAGTAGTATAAAGGGGAATCAGCCCCAGCATTTT. Full variable domain (remainder filled in from reference TRBV19 and TRBJ1-5): DGGITQSPKYLFRKEGQNVTLSCEQNLNHDAMYWYRQDPGQGLRLIYYSQIVNDFQKGDIAEGYSVSREKKESFPLTVTSAQKNPTAFYLCASSIKGNQPQHFGDGTRLSIL.

This clone was counted once. V and J are TRBV6-6 and TRBJ1-2, with 9 bases that match TRBD1. With 8 bases clipped from V and 8 bases from J, the junction kept 9 bases outside the gene matches. Germline V gives CDR1 MNHNY, CDR2 SVGAGI (reference sequence). This CDR3 comprises 13 residues. The CDR3 DNA sequence: TGTGCCAGCGGGGGACAGGGTACACGCGGCTACACCTTC. It specifies CASGGQGTRGYTF.

The CDR3 spells CASSEALLAGGTYEQYF. The CDR3 bases are TGCGCCAGCAGTGAGGCCCTTCTAGCGGGGGGCACCTACGAGCAGTACTTC. The gene calls are TRBV10-2 and TRBJ2-7, with TRBD2 matching 11 bases. Germline V gene data show CDR1 as WSHSY and CDR2 as SAAADI. The CDR3 runs to 17 residues. Trimming cost V 2 bases and J 2 bases; bases outside gene matches: 8.

The chain recombines TRBV28 with TRBJ1-4; D not resolved. V lost 3 bases and J lost 0, with 5 bases in between. The CDR3 contains 14 residues. The germline gives CDR1 MDHEN, CDR2 SYDVKM. CDR3 sequence reads: CASSFPATNEKLFF. Written as DNA, the CDR3 is TGTGCCAGCAGTTTCCCTGCAACTAATGAAAAACTGTTTTTT.

This chain links TRBV30 with TRBJ2-5, with TRBD1 matching 7 bases. The V and J ends lost 4 bases and 7 bases, in that order; junction bases with no gene match: 6. Germline-derived CDR1 and CDR2 are GTSNPN and SVGIG (reference sequence). The CDR3 has 12 amino acids. The CDR3 is CAWTSTGTTQYF. The CDR3 DNA reads TGTGCCTGGACCTCGACAGGGACGACCCAGTACTTC.